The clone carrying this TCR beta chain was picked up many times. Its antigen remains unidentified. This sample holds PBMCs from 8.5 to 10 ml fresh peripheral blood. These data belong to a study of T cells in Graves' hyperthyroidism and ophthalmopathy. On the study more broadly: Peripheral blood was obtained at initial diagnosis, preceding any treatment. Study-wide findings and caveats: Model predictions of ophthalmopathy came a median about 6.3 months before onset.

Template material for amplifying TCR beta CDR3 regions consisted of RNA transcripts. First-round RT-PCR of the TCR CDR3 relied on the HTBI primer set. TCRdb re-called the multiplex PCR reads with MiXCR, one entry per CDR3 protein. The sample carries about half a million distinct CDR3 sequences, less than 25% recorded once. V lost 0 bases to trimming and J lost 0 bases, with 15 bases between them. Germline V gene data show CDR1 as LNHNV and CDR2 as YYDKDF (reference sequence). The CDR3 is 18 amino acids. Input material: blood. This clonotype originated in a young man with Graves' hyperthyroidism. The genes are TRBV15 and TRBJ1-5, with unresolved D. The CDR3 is CATSRESLLPYSNQPQHF. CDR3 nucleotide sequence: TGTGCCACCAGCAGAGAAAGTCTACTCCCCTATAGCAATCAGCCCCAGCATTTT.